This T cell receptor (beta chain) was documented in a study of Tregs in tolerant kidney transplant recipients. The study's findings and limits: The most relevant donor-specific Treg TCRbeta repertoire apparently came from expansion with activated donor B cells. The small number of patients limits these findings pending further validation. Biological reproducibility was not directly addressed in this study.

Worth noting for this clone: Its antigen remains unknown.

CD4+CD25+CD127- Tregs, CD4+CD25- non-Tregs, CD4 and CD8 cells were sorted. TCRdb keeps only in-frame clones here, not all; method: immunoSEQ multiplex PCR. The table records tens of thousands of clones, 65% to 85% of them present only once. The TCR was taken from a human donor in good health. Sequencing was done on a sample of CD4+ T cells from blood.

CDR3 in amino acids: CASSFWREGSYEQYF. The CDR3 DNA sequence: TGTGCCAGCAGCTTTTGGCGGGAGGGTTCCTACGAGCAGTACTTC. This chain joins TRBV7-9 and TRBJ2-7, with 9 bases that match TRBD2. V shed 3 bases, J shed 1 base, and the junction held 4 bases outside the gene matches. Germline CDR1 and CDR2: SEHNR and FQNEAQ (reference sequence). The length of the CDR3 is 15 residues.